A selection of T cell receptor beta chains follows, all from one sample in a study of T cells in Graves' hyperthyroidism and ophthalmopathy. TCRdb re-called the multiplex PCR reads through MiXCR, storing one row per CDR3 protein. The sample lists over 350,000 distinct CDR3 sequences, about 18% occurring once. Sequencing input: blood. These receptors all stem from a man in his late teens or twenties with Graves' ophthalmopathy. Both conserved end residues are part of each CDR3. A D gene is named only where the DNA matches it firmly. Size values are once, few and many counts, or a class for expanded clones, and some rows have none.

clone_size: .
v_call: TRBV19
j_call: TRBJ2-3
d_call: .
cdr3_aa: CASSARTLDTQYF
cdr3_nt: TGTGCCAGTAGTGCCCGGACACTAGATACGCAGTATTTT

clone_size: .
v_call: TRBV20-1
j_call: TRBJ1-2
d_call: TRBD1
cdr3_aa: CSARLQTGQSSLTGYTF
cdr3_nt: TGCAGTGCTAGACTCCAAACGGGACAGTCCTCCCTTACGGGCTACACCTTC

clone_size: many
v_call: TRBV3-1
j_call: TRBJ1-4
d_call: TRBD1
cdr3_aa: CASSQGQGSGEKLFF
cdr3_nt: TGTGCCAGCAGCCAAGGACAGGGATCAGGTGAAAAACTGTTTTTT

clone_size: few
v_call: TRBV15
j_call: TRBJ2-5
d_call: TRBD1
cdr3_aa: CATKGARLGRETQYF
cdr3_nt: TGTGCCACCAAGGGGGCTCGGCTGGGGCGGGAGACCCAGTACTTC

clone_size: many
v_call: TRBV5-1
j_call: TRBJ2-7
d_call: .
cdr3_aa: CASSPGTEGAWEQYF
cdr3_nt: TGCGCCAGCAGCCCCGGGACGGAAGGGGCATGGGAGCAGTACTTC

clone_size: many
v_call: TRBV3-1
j_call: TRBJ1-3
d_call: .
cdr3_aa: CASSQDQLSGNTIYF
cdr3_nt: TGTGCCAGCAGCCAAGATCAGCTCTCTGGAAACACCATATATTTT

clone_size: few
v_call: TRBV24-1
j_call: TRBJ1-2
d_call: .
cdr3_aa: CATSDLWGYTF
cdr3_nt: TGTGCCACCAGTGATTTGTGGGGCTACACCTTC

clone_size: many
v_call: TRBV6-1
j_call: TRBJ1-5
d_call: TRBD1
cdr3_aa: CASSGGQAGLAQPQHF
cdr3_nt: TGTGCCAGCAGTGGGGGACAGGCCGGGCTAGCGCAGCCCCAGCATTTT

clone_size: many
v_call: TRBV18
j_call: TRBJ2-1
d_call: TRBD1
cdr3_aa: CASSQDRVSYNEQFF
cdr3_nt: TGTGCCAGCTCACAAGACAGGGTGTCCTACAATGAGCAGTTCTTC

clone_size: few
v_call: TRBV5-1
j_call: TRBJ2-7
d_call: TRBD1
cdr3_aa: CASSLALTGGRYEQYF
cdr3_nt: TGCGCCAGCAGCTTGGCCTTGACAGGGGGTCGCTACGAGCAGTACTTC

clone_size: many
v_call: TRBV12-3/TRBV12-4
j_call: TRBJ2-7
d_call: .
cdr3_aa: CASSLATMGGYEQYF
cdr3_nt: TGTGCCAGCAGTTTAGCGACGATGGGGGGCTACGAGCAGTACTTC

clone_size: .
v_call: TRBV28
j_call: TRBJ2-2
d_call: TRBD1
cdr3_aa: CASSFRDRRNTGELFF
cdr3_nt: TGTGCCAGCAGTTTCCGGGACAGGAGGAACACCGGGGAGCTGTTTTTT

clone_size: many
v_call: TRBV27
j_call: TRBJ2-7
d_call: TRBD1
cdr3_aa: CASSFRTDRGYEQYF
cdr3_nt: TGTGCCAGCAGTTTCCGTACTGACAGGGGCTACGAGCAGTACTTC

clone_size: few
v_call: TRBV7-9
j_call: TRBJ2-7
d_call: .
cdr3_aa: CASSFSTGRDEQYF
cdr3_nt: TGTGCCAGCAGCTTTAGTACAGGGAGGGACGAGCAGTACTTC

clone_size: .
v_call: TRBV10-3
j_call: TRBJ1-1
d_call: .
cdr3_aa: CASRNGETEAFF
cdr3_nt: TGTGCCAGCAGAAACGGGGAGACTGAAGCTTTCTTT

clone_size: .
v_call: TRBV4-1
j_call: TRBJ1-2
d_call: .
cdr3_aa: CASSQRDTSGYGYTF
cdr3_nt: TGCGCCAGCAGCCAAAGGGACACCTCGGGCTATGGCTACACCTTC

clone_size: .
v_call: TRBV12-3/TRBV12-4
j_call: TRBJ2-7
d_call: .
cdr3_aa: CASSLQVSYEQYF
cdr3_nt: TGTGCCAGCAGTTTGCAGGTTTCCTACGAGCAGTACTTC

clone_size: few
v_call: TRBV4-2
j_call: TRBJ1-2
d_call: TRBD1
cdr3_aa: CASSQDPGTDNYGYTF
cdr3_nt: TGTGCCAGCAGCCAAGATCCCGGGACAGATAACTATGGCTACACCTTC

clone_size: many
v_call: TRBV12-3/TRBV12-4
j_call: TRBJ2-1
d_call: .
cdr3_aa: CASSFSLRGAEQFF
cdr3_nt: TGTGCCAGCAGTTTCAGTCTCAGGGGAGCTGAGCAGTTCTTC

clone_size: .
v_call: TRBV19
j_call: TRBJ1-5
d_call: .
cdr3_aa: CASSIVAEYSNQPQHF
cdr3_nt: TGTGCCAGTAGTATAGTAGCAGAATATAGCAATCAGCCCCAGCATTTT

clone_size: many
v_call: TRBV5-8
j_call: TRBJ1-2
d_call: TRBD1
cdr3_aa: CASSSTGDGYTF
cdr3_nt: TGTGCCAGCAGCTCTACAGGGGACGGCTACACCTTC

clone_size: .
v_call: TRBV12-3/TRBV12-4
j_call: TRBJ2-5
d_call: .
cdr3_aa: CASSLNGVYQETQYF
cdr3_nt: TGTGCCAGCAGTTTGAACGGGGTGTATCAAGAGACCCAGTACTTC

clone_size: many
v_call: TRBV7-6
j_call: TRBJ2-5
d_call: .
cdr3_aa: CASTVGERETQYF
cdr3_nt: TGTGCCAGCACCGTCGGGGAGAGGGAGACCCAGTACTTC

clone_size: .
v_call: TRBV14
j_call: TRBJ2-2
d_call: .
cdr3_aa: CASSQVFPGELFF
cdr3_nt: TGTGCCAGCAGCCAAGTATTTCCCGGGGAGCTGTTTTTT

clone_size: .
v_call: TRBV10-2
j_call: TRBJ2-1
d_call: .
cdr3_aa: CASREGRGSYNEQFF
cdr3_nt: TGCGCCAGCAGGGAGGGGCGGGGCTCCTACAATGAGCAGTTCTTC

clone_size: many
v_call: TRBV3-1
j_call: TRBJ1-5
d_call: .
cdr3_aa: CASSQDPVGQPQHF
cdr3_nt: TGTGCCAGCAGCCAAGATCCTGTGGGACAGCCCCAGCATTTT

clone_size: many
v_call: TRBV18
j_call: TRBJ1-5
d_call: TRBD1
cdr3_aa: CASSPSPTGQGQPQHF
cdr3_nt: TGTGCCAGCTCACCTAGCCCGACAGGGCAGGGTCAGCCCCAGCATTTT

clone_size: .
v_call: TRBV13
j_call: TRBJ2-2
d_call: TRBD2
cdr3_aa: CASSFNHGRYTGELFF
cdr3_nt: TGTGCCAGCAGCTTCAACCACGGGAGGTACACCGGGGAGCTGTTTTTT

clone_size: .
v_call: TRBV20-1
j_call: TRBJ2-7
d_call: .
cdr3_aa: CSARSTRNRYEQYF
cdr3_nt: TGCAGTGCTAGATCAACAAGGAATCGGTACGAGCAGTACTTC

clone_size: .
v_call: TRBV10-3
j_call: TRBJ2-1
d_call: TRBD2
cdr3_aa: CAISEYVAGVMNEQFF
cdr3_nt: TGTGCCATCAGTGAATACGTAGCGGGGGTAATGAATGAGCAGTTCTTC

clone_size: .
v_call: TRBV6-5
j_call: TRBJ2-5
d_call: TRBD1
cdr3_aa: CASRSGGEGQETQYF
cdr3_nt: TGTGCCAGCAGGTCAGGGGGCGAAGGCCAAGAGACCCAGTACTTC

clone_size: many
v_call: TRBV7-8
j_call: TRBJ1-1
d_call: .
cdr3_aa: CASAGIGGIDTEAFF
cdr3_nt: TGTGCCAGCGCAGGTATCGGGGGCATAGACACTGAAGCTTTCTTT

clone_size: .
v_call: TRBV2
j_call: TRBJ2-5
d_call: .
cdr3_aa: CASRDKTGGGPMEETQYF
cdr3_nt: TGTGCCAGCAGGGACAAAACAGGGGGGGGGCCCATGGAGGAGACCCAGTACTTC

clone_size: .
v_call: TRBV5-1
j_call: TRBJ2-3
d_call: .
cdr3_aa: CTSSYPGAGDTQYF
cdr3_nt: TGCACCAGCAGCTACCCGGGGGCGGGAGATACGCAGTATTTT

clone_size: .
v_call: TRBV29-1
j_call: TRBJ1-2
d_call: .
cdr3_aa: CSVEELARSYGYTF
cdr3_nt: TGCAGCGTTGAAGAACTGGCCAGATCCTATGGCTACACCTTC

clone_size: .
v_call: TRBV7-6
j_call: TRBJ2-1
d_call: TRBD2
cdr3_aa: CASRNSGGRGEQFF
cdr3_nt: TGTGCCAGCAGGAATAGCGGGGGGCGGGGTGAGCAGTTCTTC

clone_size: many
v_call: TRBV12-3/TRBV12-4
j_call: TRBJ2-3
d_call: .
cdr3_aa: CASSLMAGATDTQYF
cdr3_nt: TGTGCCAGCAGCCTTATGGCGGGGGCCACAGATACGCAGTATTTT

clone_size: .
v_call: TRBV6-6
j_call: TRBJ2-1
d_call: TRBD1
cdr3_aa: CASSYSEGAGEQFF
cdr3_nt: TGTGCCAGCAGTTACTCAGAGGGGGCAGGTGAGCAGTTCTTC